This entry describes one T cell receptor (beta chain). The sample belongs to a study of control samples from healthy donors and cancer patients. In germline, CDR1 is DFQATT, CDR2 SNEGSKA (reference sequence). There are 11 residues in the CDR3. V lost 6 bases to trimming and J lost 6 bases; unmatched junction nucleotides: 3. Profiled with immunoSEQ multiplex PCR; TCRdb holds only in-frame clones, not every one. In the table there are approximately 120,000 clones, almost 95% of which are singletons. The chain employs TRBV20-1 and TRBJ2-7, with 9 positions matching TRBD1. The clonotype comes from a man older than 75 with head and neck cancer. Sequenced sample: PBMCs. CDR3 sequence: CSAGTGPEQYF. The CDR3 DNA follows: TGCAGTGCGGGGACAGGGCCCGAGCAGTACTTC.